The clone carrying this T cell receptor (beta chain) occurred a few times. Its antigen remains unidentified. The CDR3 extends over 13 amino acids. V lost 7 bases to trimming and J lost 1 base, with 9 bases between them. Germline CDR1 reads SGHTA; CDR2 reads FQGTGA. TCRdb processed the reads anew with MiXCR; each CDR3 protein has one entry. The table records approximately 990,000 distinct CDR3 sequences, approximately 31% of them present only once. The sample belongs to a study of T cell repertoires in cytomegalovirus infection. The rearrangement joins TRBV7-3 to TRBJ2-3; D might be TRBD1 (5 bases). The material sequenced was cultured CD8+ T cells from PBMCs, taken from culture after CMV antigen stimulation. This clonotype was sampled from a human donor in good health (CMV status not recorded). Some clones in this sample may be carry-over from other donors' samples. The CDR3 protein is CASIKQGTDTQYF. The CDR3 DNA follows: TGTGCCAGCATTAAACAGGGCACAGATACGCAGTATTTT.